This TCR beta chain was obtained from a study of blood T cell repertoires in COVID-19. About the study: The United States, Italy and Spain were the sources of the acute and convalescent COVID-19 samples.

The junction had 13 bases not matched to a gene; V was cut back by 7 bases and J by 5 bases. In germline, CDR1 is LNHDA, CDR2 SQIVND (reference sequence). The CDR3 totals 17 residues. Original processing notes: It was from reference gene primer amplification that nucleated cell counts were estimated. The assay was immunoSEQ multiplex PCR, and TCRdb's table has in-frame clones only and misses some. D and trimming come from the DNA, and the V and J calls and clone size come from that table. The data hold about 110,000 clones, with 70% to 90% observed a single time. The sequenced material came from peripheral blood. The clonotype was recovered from an older woman with acute or convalescent COVID-19. The rearrangement uses TRBV19 and TRBJ2-1, with 11 bases identical to TRBD2. The DNA of the CDR3 is TGTGCCAGTACCCATTCGCCCGGGACTAGCGGTAACAATGAGCAGTTCTTC. Protein sequence: CASTHSPGTSGNNEQFF.